The 19 T cell receptor beta chains listed next were all sequenced from one sample in a study of OX40 agonist ivuxolimab in advanced cancers. Repertoires were generated with immunoSEQ multiplex PCR, while TCRdb's copy carries only in-frame clones and drops some. This sample has about 85,000 clones, with 65% to 90% found just once. The source was CD4+ or CD8+ T cells sorted from blood, collected in a trial of the OX40 agonist ivuxolimab. These TCRs come from an adult with an advanced solid tumor such as melanoma, head and neck, liver or kidney cancer.

This clone was counted only a few times. The chain employs TRBV9 and TRBJ2-3, with D tentatively TRBD2 (6 bases). Germline CDR1 is SGDLS and CDR2 is YYNGEE. V was trimmed by 5 bases and J by 2 bases, leaving 15 bases between them. This CDR3 is 15 amino acids long. The CDR3: CASSGTPFFTDTQYF. The CDR3 region has the DNA TGTGCCAGCAGTGGGACTCCTTTCTTCACAGATACGCAGTATTTT. Full variable domain (remainder filled in from reference TRBV9 and TRBJ2-3): DSGVTQTPKHLITATGQRVTLRCSPRSGDLSVYWYQQSLDQGLQFLIQYYNGEERAKGNILERFSAQQFPDLHSELNLSSLELGDSALYFCASSGTPFFTDTQYFGPGTRLTVL.

A note on this clone: In the same sample, other DNA sequences code for this CDR3. The chain has TRBV5-1 and TRBJ2-7; 8 bases agree with TRBD1. This CDR3 comprises 13 residues. J gave up 3 bases and V 3 bases, and 2 bases lay outside the gene matches. CDR1 SGHRS and CDR2 YFSETQ come from the germline V gene. The CDR3 here is CASSSGQGYEQYF. The CDR3 DNA is TGCGCCAGCAGCTCAGGACAGGGCTACGAGCAGTACTTC.

The genes are TRBV6-5 and TRBJ2-7; no firm D call. Trimming left V 5 bases short and J 9 bases short, with 20 bases between. CDR1 and CDR2 from the germline V gene are MNHEY and SVGAGI. This CDR3 is 14 amino acids long. The chain's CDR3 is CASSPKGPMGGQYF. The CDR3, as DNA: TGTGCCAGCAGTCCTAAAGGGCCAATGGGTGGGCAGTACTTC.

The chain recombines TRBV29-1 with TRBJ2-5; D is uncertain. Trimming cost V 3 bases and J 2 bases, with 10 bases left between them. The CDR3 is 13 amino acids. The germline CDR1 and CDR2 sequences are SQVTM and ANQGSEA. DNA of the CDR3: TGCAGCGTTGACTCCACGCTACAAGAGACCCAGTACTTC. Translation gives CSVDSTLQETQYF.

The chain recombines TRBV2 with TRBJ2-1; no definite D call. Germline assignment: CDR1 SNHLY and CDR2 FYNNEI. The CDR3 length is 12 residues. V lost 6 bases to trimming and J lost 9 bases, with 12 bases between them. CDR3 residues: CASSNDLTEQFF. CDR3 sequence (DNA): TGTGCCAGCAGCAACGATCTGACTGAGCAGTTCTTC.

The chain couples TRBV15 to TRBJ1-1; D remains unclear. V lost 3 bases to trimming and J lost 5 bases, with 10 bases between them. This CDR3 contains 13 residues. CDR1 LNHNV and CDR2 YYDKDF come from the germline V gene (reference sequence). For the CDR3, the DNA is TGTGCCACCAGCAGTTACCCTCAGACTGAAGCTTTCTTT. This sequence encodes CATSSYPQTEAFF.

This chain uses TRBV28 with TRBJ1-2, with D tentatively TRBD1 (6 bases). In germline, CDR1 is MDHEN, CDR2 SYDVKM. The length of the CDR3 is 14 residues. Trimming cost V 6 bases and J 4 bases, with 15 bases left between them. The CDR3 sequence: CASSHRQGFYGYTF. The CDR3 nucleotides are TGTGCCAGCAGCCATCGCCAGGGGTTCTATGGCTACACCTTC.

The chain has TRBV5-4 and TRBJ1-6; D call uncertain. The CDR3 extends over 15 amino acids. CDR1 is SGHNT, CDR2 YYREEE, per germline (reference sequence). Trimming removed 0 bases from V and 6 bases from J, with 10 bases in between. CDR3 sequence reads: CASSLDEGSNSPLHF. As DNA, the CDR3 is TGTGCCAGCAGCTTGGACGAGGGCAGTAATTCACCCCTCCACTTT. Full variable domain (rest looked up from reference TRBV5-4 and TRBJ1-6): ETGVTQSPTHLIKTRGQQVTLRCSSQSGHNTVSWYQQALGQGPQFIFQYYREEENGRGNFPPRFSGLQFPNYSSELNVNALELDDSALYLCASSLDEGSNSPLHFGNGTRLTVT.

The chain uses TRBV16 and TRBJ1-1; D possibly corresponds to TRBD1 (5 bases). Trimming took 0 bases from V and 5 from J, leaving 13 bases between them. CDR3 size: 15 residues. The germline V gene encodes CDR1 KGHSY and CDR2 FQNENV. The CDR3 DNA reads TGTGCCAGCAGCCAATCGCGGGGCCCAGGGACTGAAGCTTTCTTT. This sequence encodes CASSQSRGPGTEAFF.

The chain carries TRBV6-5 and TRBJ1-3; D might be TRBD1 (5 bases). Trimming cost V 4 bases and J 4 bases, with 11 bases left between them. Germline V gives CDR1 MNHEY, CDR2 SVGAGI. The CDR3 is made up of 14 amino acids. The DNA for the CDR3 is TGTGCCAGCAGTTGGGGGGAATCAGGAAACACCATATATTTT. Translation gives CASSWGESGNTIYF.

The chain is built from TRBV4-3 and TRBJ2-3, with D uncertain. CDR3 length: 13 residues. Looked up from germline, CDR1 is LGHNA and CDR2 is YSLEER. V was trimmed by 0 bases and J by 4 bases, leaving 5 bases between them. The CDR3, as DNA: TGCGCCAGCAGCCAAGACCTCCCAGATACGCAGTATTTT. Translating gives CASSQDLPDTQYF.

The table lists this clone with a count of one. The chain couples TRBV5-4 to TRBJ1-4; perhaps TRBD1 as D (6 bases). The length of the CDR3 is 14 residues. Per germline, CDR1 SGHNT and CDR2 YYREEE (reference sequence). Trimming shortened V by 2 bases and J by 7 bases, and 12 bases separated the two germline ends. Written as DNA, the CDR3 is TGTGCCAGCAGCTTCGGGGGGCGTAGTGAAAAACTGTTTTTT. It translates to CASSFGGRSEKLFF.

This chain links TRBV6-6 with TRBJ2-3, with a tentative D call TRBD1 (6 bases). From germline, CDR1 is MNHNY and CDR2 SVGAGI (reference sequence). With 6 bases removed from V and 4 bases from J, the gap between germline ends came to 11 bases. CDR3 length: 13 amino acids. CDR3 region: CASRYTGPDTQYF. The CDR3 DNA reads as TGTGCCAGCAGGTATACAGGGCCAGATACGCAGTATTTT.

This clone was observed once. The chain has TRBV29-1 and TRBJ2-1; 11 bases align to TRBD2. Germline-derived CDR1 and CDR2 are SQVTM and ANQGSEA. There are 15 residues in the CDR3. V lost 7 bases and J lost 8; bases outside the gene matches: 13. CDR3 bases: TGCAGCGCCGGGACTAGCGGAACGCCGTGGGATGAGCAGTTCTTC. This gives the protein CSAGTSGTPWDEQFF.

This clone appeared a single time. The J gene is TRBJ2-5, the V gene TRBV5-1; perhaps D is TRBD1 or TRBD2 (5 bases each). The CDR3 covers 13 residues. V dropped 2 bases and J dropped 3 bases, with 8 bases sitting between them. Germline CDR1 and CDR2: SGHRS and YFSETQ. The CDR3 spells CASSFLGEETQYF. CDR3 nucleotides: TGCGCCAGCAGCTTTTTGGGGGAAGAGACCCAGTACTTC.

This sequence joins TRBV19 and TRBJ2-7; 7 bases map to TRBD2. Germline loops: CDR1 LNHDA, CDR2 SQIVND (reference sequence). The ends lost 0 bases at V and 2 bases at J; junction bases unmatched: 1. This CDR3 has 14 amino acids. CDR3 amino acids: CASSIDRGAYEQYF. The CDR3 coding sequence is TGTGCCAGTAGTATAGATCGGGGGGCCTACGAGCAGTACTTC.

This clone was seen a few times. The rearrangement links TRBV6-5 to TRBJ1-2, with D possibly being TRBD1 (5 bases). V shed 3 bases and J shed 10 bases, with 12 bases lying between them. Germline-derived CDR1 and CDR2 are MNHEY and SVGAGI. The CDR3 spans 12 residues. Here the CDR3 DNA reads TGTGCCAGCAGTTATGCGGGGCTTCCCTACACCTTC. This encodes CASSYAGLPYTF.

The rearrangement links TRBV6-8 to TRBJ2-5; D unresolved. Trimming stripped 9 bases from V and 4 bases from J, with 21 bases between. CDR1 and CDR2 from the germline V gene are MNHGY and SAAAGT. CDR3 length equals 15 residues. CDR3 DNA sequence: TGTGCCAGTCCGAGCCCGACCGGAGCGACAGAGACCCAGTACTTC. It translates to CASPSPTGATETQYF.

The rearrangement links TRBV19 to TRBJ1-2, with no clear D. Deletions cut 8 bases from V and 4 bases from J, with 14 bases between. The CDR3 totals 13 residues. Germline-derived CDR1 and CDR2 are LNHDA and SQIVND (reference sequence). The CDR3 protein is CASGVGKSYGYTF. Here the CDR3 DNA reads TGTGCCAGTGGCGTAGGAAAGAGCTATGGCTACACCTTC.